The 17 T cell receptor beta chains below were found in one sample sequenced in a study of sequential checkpoint blockade in melanoma. Specified treatment: randomized to nivolumab then ipilimumab (arm A) or the reverse (arm B). Repertoires were generated with immunoSEQ multiplex PCR, while TCRdb's copy carries only in-frame clones and drops some. In the table there are some 40,000 clones, 32% of which are singletons. This specimen consisted of tumor tissue (inferred from file names), obtained from a patient given nivolumab and ipilimumab in sequence. These receptors originate from a human donor with melanoma.

This clone turned up a few times. The gene calls are TRBV30 and TRBJ1-1; no reliable D call. This CDR3 region has 13 residues. CDR1 is GTSNPN, CDR2 SVGIG, per germline (reference sequence). The V gene lost 4 bases and the J gene lost 0 bases, with 9 bases spanning the gap. The CDR3 protein is CAWTPLMNTEAFF. The CDR3 DNA sequence: TGTGCCTGGACCCCCCTCATGAACACTGAAGCTTTCTTT. The full variable domain, completed using reference TRBV30 and TRBJ1-1, is SQTIHQWPATLVQPVGSPLSLECTVEGTSNPNLYWYRQAAGRGLQLLFYSVGIGQISSEVPQNLSASRPQDRQFILSSKKLLLSDSGFYLCAWTPLMNTEAFFGQGTRLTVV.

This clone was seen more than once but under ten times. V gene TRBV6-8 combines with J gene TRBJ2-1, with a possible D match to TRBD1 (5 bases). Germline CDR1 MNHGY, CDR2 SAAAGT. This CDR3 is 14 amino acids long. Trimming pared 2 bases from V and 9 bases from J, leaving 14 bases between. The CDR3: CASSYRGILSEQFF. CDR3 nucleotides: TGTGCCAGCAGTTACAGGGGAATTTTAAGTGAGCAGTTCTTC.

The chain couples TRBV30 to TRBJ1-5; D might be TRBD1 (5 bases). With 3 bases removed from V and 3 bases from J, the gap between germline ends came to 9 bases. The CDR3 runs 13 residues. The germline V gene has CDR1 GTSNPN and CDR2 SVGIG (reference sequence). In DNA, the CDR3 is TGTGCCTGGAGCGAGGGGTTCAATCAGCCCCAGCATTTT. Residues: CAWSEGFNQPQHF.

The chain couples TRBV18 to TRBJ2-3; no definite D call. V lost 0 bases and J lost 0, with 7 bases in between. Per the germline V gene, CDR1 is KGHSH and CDR2 is LQKENI. The CDR3 has 15 amino acids. The chain's CDR3 is CASSPPYGSTDTQYF. In DNA form, the CDR3 reads TGTGCCAGCTCACCACCGTACGGGAGCACAGATACGCAGTATTTT.

A few counts support this clone. The J gene is TRBJ1-5, the V gene TRBV7-5; the table names TRBD1, a call not compared with the DNA. TRBV7-5 is a known pseudogene. CDR3 size: 17 residues. Here the CDR3 reads CASSLSKGGVSNQPQHF. As DNA, the CDR3 is TGTGCCAGCAGCTTAAGTAAAGGGGGCGTAAGCAATCAGCCCCAGCATTTT.

The chain is built from TRBV19 and TRBJ2-7; D perhaps matches TRBD2 (6 bases). Germline V gene sequence: CDR1 LNHDA, CDR2 SQIVND (reference sequence). Trimming shortened V by 3 bases and J by 4 bases, and 13 bases separated the two germline ends. The CDR3 consists of 14 residues. The CDR3 loop is CASSMEGPAYEQYF. DNA of the CDR3: TGTGCCAGTAGTATGGAGGGGCCGGCTTACGAGCAGTACTTC. The full variable domain, with the rest looked up from reference TRBV19 and TRBJ2-7, is DGGITQSPKYLFRKEGQNVTLSCEQNLNHDAMYWYRQDPGQGLRLIYYSQIVNDFQKGDIAEGYSVSREKKESFPLTVTSAQKNPTAFYLCASSMEGPAYEQYFGPGTRLTVT.

The rearrangement joins TRBV30 to TRBJ1-2; no clear D. Trimming took off 2 bases at V and 6 bases at J, with 10 bases between the two ends. The germline gives CDR1 GTSNPN, CDR2 SVGIG (reference sequence). The CDR3 has 12 residues. CDR3 protein: CAWSPKGHGYTF. CDR3 sequence (DNA): TGTGCCTGGAGTCCAAAAGGGCATGGCTACACCTTC.

The chain links TRBV6-8 to TRBJ1-1; TRBD1 might be the D (6 bases). The CDR3 runs to 14 residues. Germline lookup yields CDR1 MNHGY and CDR2 SAAAGT. Trimming shortened V by 2 bases and J by 4 bases, and 11 bases separated the two germline ends. The CDR3 region is CASSYVQGTTEAFF. In nucleotides, the CDR3 is TGTGCCAGCAGTTACGTACAGGGTACCACTGAAGCTTTCTTT.

This sequence joins TRBV28 and TRBJ2-1; 9 positions match TRBD2. This CDR3 has 17 residues. Germline loops: CDR1 MDHEN, CDR2 SYDVKM. The junction had 11 bases not matched to a gene; V was cut back by 5 bases and J by 3 bases. The CDR3 region is CASSPLSRTSVYNEQFF. CDR3 nucleotides: TGTGCCAGCAGTCCTCTCTCACGGACTAGCGTCTACAATGAGCAGTTCTTC.

Concerning this clone: One end of the junction varies from germline; a read error may be responsible. The chain carries TRBV28 and TRBJ1-3; no clear D gene. This CDR3 spans 13 amino acids. Germline lookup yields CDR1 MDHEN and CDR2 SYDVKM. The CDR3 protein is CASSPPRGDTIYF. The CDR3 bases are TGTGCCAGCAGCCCCCCGCGTGGAGACACCATATATTTT.

The V and J genes are TRBV6-8 and TRBJ2-3; 9 nucleotides line up with TRBD2. The CDR3 is 18 amino acids. The germline CDR1 and CDR2 sequences are MNHGY and SAAAGT. V lost 2 bases to trimming and J lost 0 bases; unmatched junction nucleotides: 9. The CDR3 sequence: CASSYRLSGGLSTDTQYF. The CDR3 nucleotides read TGTGCCAGCAGTTACAGGCTTAGCGGGGGCCTTAGCACAGATACGCAGTATTTT.

The V and J genes are TRBV28 and TRBJ2-7, with D perhaps TRBD2 (6 bases). Germline CDR1 and CDR2: MDHEN and SYDVKM. The CDR3 has 15 residues. V shed 3 bases and J shed 2 bases, with 14 bases lying between them. This chain's CDR3 is CASSFVGTEAYEQYF. The DNA for the CDR3 is TGTGCCAGCAGTTTTGTTGGGACTGAGGCCTACGAGCAGTACTTC.

CDR3 bases: TGTGCCAGCAGTTACTCGTACAGGGATTCGACACCCCTCCACTTT. Its protein product is CASSYSYRDSTPLHF. This chain connects TRBV6-8 to TRBJ1-6, with D possibly matching TRBD1 (6 bases). Per the germline V gene, CDR1 is MNHGY and CDR2 is SAAAGT. V was clipped by 0 bases and J by 11 bases, with 14 bases between them. The CDR3 contains 15 residues.

This clone was counted a few times. The V call is TRBV30, the J call TRBJ2-3; D uncertain. The CDR3 has 12 amino acids. Germline V gene sequence: CDR1 GTSNPN, CDR2 SVGIG (reference sequence). V dropped 2 bases and J dropped 1 base, with 4 bases sitting between them. CDR3 region: CAWSSGTDTQYF. CDR3 coding DNA: TGTGCCTGGAGTAGCGGCACAGATACGCAGTATTTT.

The rearrangement uses TRBV29-1 and TRBJ2-1; 15 bases fit TRBD2. This CDR3 is 17 amino acids long. Unmatched junction bases numbered 13, after V lost 6 bases and J lost 7 bases. Germline values: CDR1 SQVTM, CDR2 ANQGSEA. In DNA form, the CDR3 reads TGCAGCGTCCTTAGGACTAGCGGGAGGGCCTCGGGGAATGAGCAGTTCTTC. As protein: CSVLRTSGRASGNEQFF.

This clone came up a few times. The chain uses TRBV6-8 and TRBJ2-2, with TRBD2 matching 10 bases. The V gene end was trimmed by 1 base and the J gene end by 5 bases; junction bases not matched to a gene: 13. The CDR3 extends over 19 amino acids. Per the germline V gene, CDR1 is MNHGY and CDR2 is SAAAGT. The CDR3 sequence: CASSYLTLAGVGVTGELFF. Written as DNA, the CDR3 is TGTGCCAGCAGTTACTTAACGCTAGCGGGAGTAGGTGTAACCGGGGAGCTGTTTTTT.

In this sample, this clone turned up a few times. The rearrangement links TRBV11-3 to TRBJ1-1; D not resolved. The CDR3 has 14 amino acids. The ends were cut back, 1 base at V and 2 bases at J, with 8 bases in the middle. Germline CDR1 is SGHNT and CDR2 is YENEEA. CDR3 region: CASSLGSGNTEAFF. For the CDR3, the DNA is TGTGCCAGCAGCTTAGGCTCAGGCAACACTGAAGCTTTCTTT. Complete variable domain (other parts from reference TRBV11-3 and TRBJ1-1): EAGVVQSPRYKIIEKKQPVAFWCNPISGHNTLYWYLQNLGQGPELLIRYENEEAVDDSQLPKDRFSAERLKGVDSTLKIQPAELGDSAVYLCASSLGSGNTEAFFGQGTRLTVV.